This record concerns one T cell receptor beta chain sequence. Sequencing of TCR beta drew on CD8+ and CD4+ T cells from blood. About 0.5 to 1 ug RNA was reverse transcribed with random hexamers. TCRdb analysed the immunoSEQ multiplex PCR reads with MiXCR anew, one entry per CDR3 protein. Altogether 70,000 to 100,000 distinct CDR3 sequences are present, around 96% being singletons, with the ten largest covering around 0.41%. This sample is drawn from a study of CD8 T cells in Susac syndrome. Background on the study: Each patient with Susac syndrome, at the time of blood draw, was therapy-naive, on corticosteroids, or on intravenous immunoglobulin alone.

Trimming left V 8 bases short and J 8 bases short, with 13 bases between. Germline V gene data show CDR1 as MNHEY and CDR2 as SVGAGI. The CDR3 extends over 13 amino acids. Input material: CD8+ T cells from PBMCs. The V call is TRBV6-5, the J call TRBJ1-6; D uncertain. The TCR sequence derives from a human donor with Susac syndrome. In nucleotides, the CDR3 is TGTGCCAGCTCGAAAAGGGTTGATTCACCCCTCCACTTT. This codes for CASSKRVDSPLHF.